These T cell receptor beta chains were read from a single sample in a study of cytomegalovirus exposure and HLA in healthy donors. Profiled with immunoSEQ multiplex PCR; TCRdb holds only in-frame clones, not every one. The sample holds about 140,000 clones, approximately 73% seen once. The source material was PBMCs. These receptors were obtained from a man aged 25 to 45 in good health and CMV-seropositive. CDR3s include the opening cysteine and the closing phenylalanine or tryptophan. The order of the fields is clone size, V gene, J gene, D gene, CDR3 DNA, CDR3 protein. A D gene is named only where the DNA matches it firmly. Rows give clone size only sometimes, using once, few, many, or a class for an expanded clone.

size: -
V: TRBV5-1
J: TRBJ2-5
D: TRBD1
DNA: TGCGCCAGCAGCTCAGGGGGTGGCCAAGAGACCCAGTACTTC
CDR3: CASSSGGGQETQYF

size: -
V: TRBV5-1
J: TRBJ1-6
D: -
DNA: TGCGCCAGCAGCTTGGACCCGAGCTCCTATAATTCACCCCTCCACTTT
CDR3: CASSLDPSSYNSPLHF

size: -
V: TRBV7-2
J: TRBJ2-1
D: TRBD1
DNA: TGTGCCAGCAGCCTCCGACAGGGAACCTACAATGAGCAGTTCTTC
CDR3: CASSLRQGTYNEQFF

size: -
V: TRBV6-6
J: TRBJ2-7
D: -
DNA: TGTGCCAGCAGTTACCTCTTAAGCGGCTCTAGAGACGAGCAGTACTTC
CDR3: CASSYLLSGSRDEQYF

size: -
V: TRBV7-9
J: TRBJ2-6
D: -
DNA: TGTTCCAGCAGCCTGCCCGGGGAGGACGGGGCCAACGTCCTGACTTTC
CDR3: CSSSLPGEDGANVLTF

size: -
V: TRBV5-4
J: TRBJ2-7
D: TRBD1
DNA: TGTGCCAGCAGCCAAGGGGGGACAGGGCGTTACGAGCAGTACTTC
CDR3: CASSQGGTGRYEQYF

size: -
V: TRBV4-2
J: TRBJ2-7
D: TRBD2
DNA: TGTGCCAGCAGCCTCTCGGGCGGACTAGCGGTCTCCTACGAGCAGTACTTC
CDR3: CASSLSGGLAVSYEQYF

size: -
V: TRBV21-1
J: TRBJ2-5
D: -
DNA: TGTGCCAGCAGCAAGCCTGGGACTAGCGGGAGGCTCTGGCAAGAGACCCAGTACTTC
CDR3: CASSKPGTSGRLWQETQYF

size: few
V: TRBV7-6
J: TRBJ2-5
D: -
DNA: TGTGCCAGCAGCTCTTGGGGGGGGGCAGAGACCCAGTACTTC
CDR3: CASSSWGGAETQYF

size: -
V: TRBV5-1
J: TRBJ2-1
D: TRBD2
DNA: TGCGCCAGCAGCTCCGAGGGCGGGAGGAATGAGCAGTTCTTC
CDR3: CASSSEGGRNEQFF

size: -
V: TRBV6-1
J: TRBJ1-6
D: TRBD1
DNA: TGTGCCAGCAGTGACCCCGGGACAGGGGGACCACCCCTCCACTTT
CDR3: CASSDPGTGGPPLHF

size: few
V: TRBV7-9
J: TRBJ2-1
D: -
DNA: TGTGCCAGCAGCGACTTCTACAATGAGCAGTTCTTC
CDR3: CASSDFYNEQFF

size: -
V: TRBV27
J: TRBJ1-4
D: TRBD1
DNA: TGTGCCAGCAGTTCCTCGGGACAGCCTAATGAAAAACTGTTTTTT
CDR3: CASSSSGQPNEKLFF

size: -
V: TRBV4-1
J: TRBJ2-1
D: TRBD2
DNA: TGCGCCAGCAGCCGGGAGGGTATCAATGAGCAGTTCTTC
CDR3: CASSREGINEQFF

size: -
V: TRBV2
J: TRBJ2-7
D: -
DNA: TGTGCCAGAAGGACAGCTCTGGGGGACGAGCAGTACTTC
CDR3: CARRTALGDEQYF

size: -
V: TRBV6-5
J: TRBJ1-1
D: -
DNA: TGTGCCAGCAGTGGGGTCCTGGGGGGGACTGAAGCTTTCTTT
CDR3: CASSGVLGGTEAFF

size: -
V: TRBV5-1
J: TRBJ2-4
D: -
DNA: TGCGCCAGCAGCTTGGGAGAGGCCAAAAACATTCAGTACTTC
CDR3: CASSLGEAKNIQYF

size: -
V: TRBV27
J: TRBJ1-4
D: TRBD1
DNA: TGTGCCAGCAGTTTAGGTCCCGGGACAGGGAATTGGAAACTGTTTTTT
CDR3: CASSLGPGTGNWKLFF

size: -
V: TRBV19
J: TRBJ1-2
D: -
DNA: TGTGCCAGTAGTATGGATCAGGGAAGTGGTGGCTACACCTTC
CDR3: CASSMDQGSGGYTF

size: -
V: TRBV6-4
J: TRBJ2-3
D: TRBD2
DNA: TGTGCCAGCAGTGACGGCGCGGGAGATGGCGCAGATACGCAGTATTTT
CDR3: CASSDGAGDGADTQYF

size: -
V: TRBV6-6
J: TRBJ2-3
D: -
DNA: TGTGCCAGCAGTTTCCCTAGACTGTCAGATACGCAGTATTTT
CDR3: CASSFPRLSDTQYF

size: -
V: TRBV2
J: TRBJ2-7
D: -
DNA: TGTGCCAGCAGTGAAGCGCCTGGGACAAACCTTATGCGGCAGTACTTC
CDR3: CASSEAPGTNLMRQYF

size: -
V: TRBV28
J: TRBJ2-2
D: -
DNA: TGTGCCAGCTGGTCAGGGGCCACCGGGGAGCTGTTTTTT
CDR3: CASWSGATGELFF

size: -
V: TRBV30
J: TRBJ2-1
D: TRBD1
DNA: TGTGCCTGGAGTCCTGGGACAGGGCTTAACTACAACAATGAGCAGTTCTTC
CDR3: CAWSPGTGLNYNNEQFF

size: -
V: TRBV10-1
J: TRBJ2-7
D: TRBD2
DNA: TGCGCCAGCAGTGAGTCGACTAGCGGGAGCTCCTACGAGCAGTACTTC
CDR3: CASSESTSGSSYEQYF

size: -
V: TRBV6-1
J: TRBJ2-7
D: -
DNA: TGTGCCAGCAGTGAAAGGCTACAGTCCTACGAGCAGTACTTC
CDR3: CASSERLQSYEQYF

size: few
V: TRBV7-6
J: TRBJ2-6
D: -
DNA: TGTGCCAGCAGCTTGGGCCCCGACACAATGTTCCTCTCTGGGGCCAACGTCCTGACTTTC
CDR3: CASSLGPDTMFLSGANVLTF

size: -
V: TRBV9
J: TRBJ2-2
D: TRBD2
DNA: TGTGCCAGCAGCGATGTAGGGAGGGCCGGGGAGCTGTTTTTT
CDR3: CASSDVGRAGELFF

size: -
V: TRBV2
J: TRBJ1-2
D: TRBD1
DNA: TGTGCCAGCAGGGGACAGGGGGCGGGGTACTATGGCTACACCTTC
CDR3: CASRGQGAGYYGYTF

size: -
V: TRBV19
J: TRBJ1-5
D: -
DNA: TGTGCCAGTAGTTCCTCGGCACAGGCAGCAGTTCAGCCCCAGCATTTT
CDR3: CASSSSAQAAVQPQHF

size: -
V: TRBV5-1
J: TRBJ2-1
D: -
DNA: TGCGCCAGCAGCTCCTTGGCCGGCCTAGCCGGGGGCAATGAGCAGTTCTTC
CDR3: CASSSLAGLAGGNEQFF

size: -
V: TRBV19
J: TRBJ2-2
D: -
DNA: TGTGCCAGTAGTACCTGGGGCTTCCCCAACACCGGGGAGCTGTTTTTT
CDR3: CASSTWGFPNTGELFF

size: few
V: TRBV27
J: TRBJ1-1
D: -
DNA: TGTGCCAGCAGCCAAAACACTGAAGCTTTCTTT
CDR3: CASSQNTEAFF

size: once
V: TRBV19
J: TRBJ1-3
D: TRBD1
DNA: TGTGCCAGTAGGCCGCCGGGACAGGCTTCCATCCTGTCTGGAAACACCATATATTTT
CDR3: CASRPPGQASILSGNTIYF

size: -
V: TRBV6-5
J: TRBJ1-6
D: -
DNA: TGTGCCAGCAGTTATGACCGGGCCTATAATTCACCCCTCCACTTT
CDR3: CASSYDRAYNSPLHF

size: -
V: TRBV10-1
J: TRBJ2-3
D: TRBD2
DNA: TGCGCCAGCAGTTCCAGAACTAGCGGGAGCGCAGATACGCAGTATTTT
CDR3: CASSSRTSGSADTQYF

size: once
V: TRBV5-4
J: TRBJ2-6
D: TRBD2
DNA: TGTGCCAGCAGCTTGTTGTCGGGGGGCTCTGGGGCCAACGTCCTGACTTTC
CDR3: CASSLLSGGSGANVLTF

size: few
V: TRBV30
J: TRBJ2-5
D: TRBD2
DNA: TGTGCCTGGAGTGTGGGACTAGCGGGATTGGAGACCCAGTACTTC
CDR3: CAWSVGLAGLETQYF

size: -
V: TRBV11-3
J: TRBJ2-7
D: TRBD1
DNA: TGTGCCAGCAGCTTCGGGACAGGGGCCTCCGAGCAGTACTTC
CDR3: CASSFGTGASEQYF

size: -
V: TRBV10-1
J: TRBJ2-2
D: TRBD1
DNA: TGCGCCAGCAGGGCCGGGACAGTGAACACCGGGGAGCTGTTTTTT
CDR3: CASRAGTVNTGELFF

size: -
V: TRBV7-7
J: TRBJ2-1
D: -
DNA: TGTGCCAGCAGCCCCGGGCGAGGGTCAAATGAGCAGTTCTTC
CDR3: CASSPGRGSNEQFF

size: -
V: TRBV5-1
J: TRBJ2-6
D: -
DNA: TGCGCCAGCAGCTTGACGGTGACTGGGGCCAACGTCCTGACTTTC
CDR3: CASSLTVTGANVLTF

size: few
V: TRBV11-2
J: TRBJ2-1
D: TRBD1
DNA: TGTGCCAGCAGCTTTCGACAGGGTAAAAATGAGCAGTTCTTC
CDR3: CASSFRQGKNEQFF

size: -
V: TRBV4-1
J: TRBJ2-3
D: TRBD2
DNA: TGCGCCAGCAGCCAAGGGCCTAGCGGGAGTGGGACAGATACGCAGTATTTT
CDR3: CASSQGPSGSGTDTQYF

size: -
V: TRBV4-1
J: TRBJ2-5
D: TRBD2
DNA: TGCGCCAGCAGTACCCCTAGACTAGCGGGAGGGCCAAGAGAGACCCAGTACTTC
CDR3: CASSTPRLAGGPRETQYF

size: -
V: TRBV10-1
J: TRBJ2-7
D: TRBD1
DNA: TGCGCCAGCAGTGCCGGACAGGGTCTCAGTCAGTACTTC
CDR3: CASSAGQGLSQYF

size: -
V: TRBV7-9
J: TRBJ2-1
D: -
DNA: TGTGCCAGCAGCTTGCGGGCAGAGCATGTGCAGTTCTTC
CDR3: CASSLRAEHVQFF

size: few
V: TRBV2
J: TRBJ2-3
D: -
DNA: TGTGCCAGCAGCCCACGGAGGGCTAGCAGCACAGATACGCAGTATTTT
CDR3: CASSPRRASSTDTQYF

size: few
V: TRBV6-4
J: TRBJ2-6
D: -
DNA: TGTGCCAGCAGTGATGGGGCCTCTGGGGCCAACGTCCTGACTTTC
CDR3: CASSDGASGANVLTF

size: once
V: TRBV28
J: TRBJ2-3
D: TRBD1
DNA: TGTGCCAGCAGTCCAGCCAGGGGGCTGCGCACAGATACGCAGTATTTT
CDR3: CASSPARGLRTDTQYF

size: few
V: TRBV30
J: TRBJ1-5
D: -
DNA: TGTGCCTGGAGTCCGGGGGGGAATCAGCCCCAGCATTTT
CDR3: CAWSPGGNQPQHF

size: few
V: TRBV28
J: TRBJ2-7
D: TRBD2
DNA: TGTGCCAGCAGTTTGACTACCGGGACTAGCGGCTACGAGCAGTACTTC
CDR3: CASSLTTGTSGYEQYF

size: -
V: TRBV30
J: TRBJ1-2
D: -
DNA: TGTGCCTGGATTCCCCCCGGGACATACTATGGCTACACCTTC
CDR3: CAWIPPGTYYGYTF

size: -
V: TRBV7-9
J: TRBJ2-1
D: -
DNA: TGTGCCAGCAGCTTATTACCATCCGAGGCGAATGAGCAGTTCTTC
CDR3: CASSLLPSEANEQFF

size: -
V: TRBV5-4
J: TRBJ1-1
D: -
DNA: TGTGCCAGCAGCCCCCAGGTCACTTCGTGGACTGAAGCTTTCTTT
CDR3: CASSPQVTSWTEAFF

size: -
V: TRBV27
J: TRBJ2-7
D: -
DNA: TGTGCCAGCAGTTTAACAATCAGCTACGAGCAGTACTTC
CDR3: CASSLTISYEQYF

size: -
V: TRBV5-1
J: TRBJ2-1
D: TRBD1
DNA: TGCGCCAGCAGCCAAGAGACAGGGGGGCCCGTCAATGAGCAGTTCTTC
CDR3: CASSQETGGPVNEQFF